The 32 T cell receptor beta chains below all came from one sample that was sequenced in a study of CD8 T cells in ankylosing spondylitis. TCRdb reanalysed the 5' RACE reads using MiXCR and keeps one entry per CDR3 protein. The repertoire holds 130,000 or so distinct CDR3 sequences, with 9.5% to 12% as singletons. The sample taken for sequencing was blood, either unsorted or a sorted T cell fraction (not recorded which). The receptor source for this set is a female donor with ankylosing spondylitis or in good health (not recorded which).

A word on this clonotype: Given a much more abundant clone one base away, this may be a read error. The chain uses TRBV12-3 or TRBV12-4 and TRBJ1-2; 11 nucleotides line up with TRBD1. The CDR3 covers 15 residues. This CDR3 reads CASSSRGQGDYGNTF. As DNA, the CDR3 is TGTGCCAGCAGTTCCCGGGGACAGGGGGACTATGGCAACACCTTC.

This clonotype was observed many times. J is TRBJ2-7 and V is TRBV12-3 or TRBV12-4; D gene ambiguous. Trimming removed 4 bases from V and 2 bases from J, with 6 bases in between. CDR3 size: 12 residues. The DNA of the CDR3 is TGTGCCAGCAGTTGGAGTGCCTACGAGCAGTACTTC. It translates to CASSWSAYEQYF.

This clonotype has ten or more counts. V is TRBV20-1 and J is TRBJ2-3; no reliable D call. Per germline, CDR1 DFQATT and CDR2 SNEGSKA (reference sequence). This CDR3 contains 13 residues. V lost 3 bases and J lost 8, with 15 bases in between. The CDR3 coding sequence is TGCAGTGCTAGTCCTCCCACCCTGGGTACGCAGTATTTT. Amino acids: CSASPPTLGTQYF.

Ten or more counts support this clonotype. The rearrangement links TRBV11-2 to TRBJ1-1, with D possibly TRBD1 on 5 matching bases. The germline V and J ends were trimmed by 2 bases and 0 bases, with 22 bases remaining between them. From germline, CDR1 is SGHAT and CDR2 FQNNGV. The CDR3 extends over 19 amino acids. As DNA, the CDR3 is TGTGCCAGCAGCTTACACACTTCTGAGAGGGGACCTATGAACACTGAAGCTTTCTTT. Translation gives CASSLHTSERGPMNTEAFF.

This clonotype was found many times. The rearrangement links TRBV7-2 to TRBJ2-5, with 7 nucleotides matching TRBD1. Germline assignment: CDR1 SGHTA and CDR2 FQGNSA. The CDR3 is 14 amino acids. Germline trimming cut 2 bases from V and 3 bases from J; bases unmatched to any gene: 3. As DNA, the CDR3 is TGTGCCAGCAGCTTACAGGACAGGAAAGAGACCCAGTACTTC. It encodes CASSLQDRKETQYF.

This clonotype was seen at least ten times. The V and J genes are TRBV18 and TRBJ2-1; D is undetermined. CDR3 length equals 11 residues. The V end lost 6 bases, the J end lost 6 bases, and 6 bases lay between the germline ends. Per the germline V gene, CDR1 is KGHSH and CDR2 is LQKENI. The CDR3 bases are TGTGCCAGCTCTTCAGGCAATGAGCAGTTCTTC. Its translation: CASSSGNEQFF.

The J gene is TRBJ1-2, the V gene TRBV30; no clear D. Germline values: CDR1 GTSNPN, CDR2 SVGIG (reference sequence). V lost 6 bases to trimming and J lost 7 bases, with 9 bases between them. This CDR3 comprises 10 residues. As DNA, the CDR3 is TGTGCCTGCGACACATTTGGCTACACCTTC. Its translation is CACDTFGYTF.

This clonotype was counted many times. This chain uses TRBV28 with TRBJ1-4; TRBD1 agrees at 7 bases. In germline, CDR1 is MDHEN, CDR2 SYDVKM. The CDR3 sequence is 14 residues long. The junction had 8 bases not matched to a gene; V was cut back by 5 bases and J by 8 bases. CDR3 sequence reads: CASSTGTVREKLFF. CDR3 bases: TGTGCCAGCAGTACCGGGACAGTGAGGGAAAAACTGTTTTTT.

This clonotype was seen repeatedly, ten times or more. The chain uses TRBV5-1 and TRBJ1-1; TRBD1 matches at 8 bases. The germline V gene encodes CDR1 SGHRS and CDR2 YFSETQ. This CDR3 region has 15 residues. V trimming: 3 bases; J trimming: 1 base; junction bases outside the gene matches: 5. The CDR3 sequence is CASSSDGQGNTEAFF. In DNA, the CDR3 is TGCGCCAGCAGCTCCGACGGACAGGGGAACACTGAAGCTTTCTTT.

This clonotype occurred a few times. The V call is TRBV6-5, the J call TRBJ2-7; D assignment may be TRBD1 or TRBD2 (6 bases each). The CDR3 has 16 amino acids. The germline V gene encodes CDR1 MNHEY and CDR2 SVGAGI. The V gene lost 4 bases and the J gene lost 5 bases, with 21 bases spanning the gap. CDR3 region: CASSSNRQVRRDEQYF. CDR3 coding DNA: TGTGCCAGCAGTTCAAATCGACAGGTACGGAGGGACGAGCAGTACTTC.

The table lists this clonotype with many counts. The chain carries TRBV28 and TRBJ2-2; 8 nucleotides line up with TRBD2. Germline values: CDR1 MDHEN, CDR2 SYDVKM. CDR3 length: 15 residues. Trimming removed 6 bases from V and 2 bases from J; junction bases left unmatched: 5. In nucleotides, the CDR3 is TGTGCCAGCAGCCCGGGGGGGCTAAACACCGGGGAGCTGTTTTTT. Encoded protein: CASSPGGLNTGELFF.

This clonotype was seen repeatedly, ten times or more. This chain links TRBV12-3 or TRBV12-4 with TRBJ1-6, with TRBD1 matching over 9 bases. J gave up 6 bases and V 6 bases, and 9 bases lay outside the gene matches. The CDR3 covers 16 residues. This chain's CDR3 is CASSRGGGQGNSPLHF. CDR3 coding DNA: TGTGCCAGCAGCCGCGGTGGGGGACAGGGTAATTCACCCCTCCACTTT.

The V call is TRBV29-1, the J call TRBJ1-2; D uncertain. The CDR3 loop spans 14 amino acids. The germline V gene has CDR1 SQVTM and CDR2 ANQGSEA. Trimming took off 0 bases at V and 7 bases at J, with 15 bases between the two ends. This chain's CDR3 is CSVEEASGASGYTF. As DNA, the CDR3 is TGCAGCGTTGAAGAGGCCTCCGGCGCTTCTGGCTACACCTTC.

This clonotype was seen repeatedly, ten times or more. The V call is TRBV20-1, the J call TRBJ2-1; 7 bases line up with TRBD1. The CDR3 consists of 14 residues. After removal of 3 bases from V and 4 bases from J, the junction contained 6 bases not matched to a gene. Germline values: CDR1 DFQATT, CDR2 SNEGSKA (reference sequence). The CDR3 DNA reads TGCAGTGCTAGGACCCAACAGGGGTACAATGAGCAGTTCTTC. Translation gives CSARTQQGYNEQFF.

A few counts support this clonotype. The chain joins TRBV20-1 to TRBJ2-7; D may correspond to TRBD1 or TRBD2 (5 bases each). This CDR3 has 14 amino acids. In germline, CDR1 is DFQATT, CDR2 SNEGSKA (reference sequence). V lost 6 bases and J 4 bases, leaving 19 bases between the germline ends. DNA for the CDR3: TGCAGTGCCAAAAGGGCTGGGACCCTATACGAGCAGTACTTC. This translates into CSAKRAGTLYEQYF.

This clonotype showed up many times. The chain couples TRBV7-2 to TRBJ1-3, with no clear D. CDR3 size: 14 residues. Trimming took off 5 bases at V and 8 bases at J, with 16 bases between the two ends. Germline values: CDR1 SGHTA, CDR2 FQGNSA. The CDR3 DNA is TGTGCCAGCAGCCCTCCGTTTGGAGTCTACACCATATATTTT. Its protein is CASSPPFGVYTIYF.

Worth noting for this clonotype: With a much larger clone just one base away, this may be a read error. The chain has TRBV28 and TRBJ2-7; TRBD1 matches 7 bases. The CDR3 is 17 residues long. Germline V gives CDR1 MDHEN, CDR2 SYDVKM. For the CDR3, the DNA is TGTGCCAACAGTGCGATCCAGGGGGTCCGTACCAACTACGAGCAGTACTTC. It is translated as CANSAIQGVRTNYEQYF.

The rearrangement uses TRBV10-2 and TRBJ2-7; the D gene is possibly TRBD2 (5 bases). CDR1 and CDR2 from the germline V gene are WSHSY and SAAADI. The length of the CDR3 is 13 residues. V dropped 7 bases and J dropped 7 bases, with 17 bases sitting between them. The CDR3, as DNA: TGCGCCAGCACCGTAGTGGGAGTAAGGGAGCAGTACTTC. Its protein is CASTVVGVREQYF.

In regard to this clonotype: This may stem from a read error, because a much larger clone lies one nucleotide away. The V gene is TRBV2, the J gene TRBJ1-1; D perhaps matches TRBD1 (6 bases). Trimming removed 4 bases at V and 7 bases at J, with 19 bases between. The CDR3 totals 15 residues. CDR1 is SNHLY and CDR2 is FYNNEI in the germline V gene. The CDR3 here is CASSGQVITEIEAFF. The CDR3 DNA is TGTGCCAGCAGTGGACAGGTAATCACGGAAATTGAAGCTTTCTTT.

This clonotype was seen repeatedly, ten times or more. The V gene is TRBV6-5, the J gene TRBJ1-5; D is uncertain. Trimming left V 0 bases short and J 6 bases short, with 6 bases between. This CDR3 has 13 amino acids. CDR1 and CDR2 (germline): MNHEY, SVGAGI. The CDR3 coding sequence is TGTGCCAGCAGTTACTCCCCCATTCAGCCCCAGCATTTT. Translated: CASSYSPIQPQHF.

This clonotype turned up a few times. The rearrangement links TRBV12-2 to TRBJ2-1; TRBD2 was called by the table and not checked on the DNA. TRBV12-2 has pseudogene status. The CDR3 is 16 residues long. CDR3 bases: TGTGCAAGTCGCTTAGTTTGGCGGGGGGGGGGACGTGAGCAGTTCTTC. Translation: CASRLVWRGGGREQFF.

This clonotype was found a few times. The gene calls are TRBV7-2 and TRBJ2-7; either TRBD1 or TRBD2 may fit D (5 bases each). CDR3 length: 13 amino acids. Deletions cut 5 bases from V and 7 bases from J, with 15 bases between. The germline gives CDR1 SGHTA, CDR2 FQGNSA. CDR3 residues: CASSPLLEGEQYF. The CDR3 nucleotides read TGTGCCAGCAGCCCACTACTTGAGGGGGAGCAGTACTTC.

This clonotype was seen at least ten times. The chain uses TRBV12-3 or TRBV12-4 and TRBJ1-3; a weak D match, TRBD1 (5 bases). This CDR3 is built from 13 residues. The germline V and J ends were trimmed by 7 bases and 4 bases, with 11 bases remaining between them. The CDR3 DNA sequence: TGTGCCAGCAATCAGGGTTCCGGAAACACCATATATTTT. It specifies CASNQGSGNTIYF.

At least ten counts were recorded for this clonotype. V gene TRBV20-1 combines with J gene TRBJ1-4; TRBD1 might be the D (6 bases). The CDR3 sequence is 14 residues long. Germline V gene data show CDR1 as DFQATT and CDR2 as SNEGSKA (reference sequence). V was cut by 5 bases and J by 3 bases, with 13 bases left in between. The CDR3 sequence: CSALESGANEKLFF. In DNA, the CDR3 is TGCAGTGCTCTAGAGTCAGGGGCTAATGAAAAACTGTTTTTT.

In this sample, this clonotype turned up once. As the CDR3 is not closed by the conserved phenylalanine or tryptophan, this likely results from a read error. The chain has TRBV18 and TRBJ2-5; D tentatively reads TRBD1 or TRBD2 (5 bases each). There are 15 residues in the CDR3. Looked up from germline, CDR1 is KGHSH and CDR2 is LQKENI. The CDR3 nucleotides read TGTGCCTGCTCAGAACCCGGGACCCCGGGAGAGACCCAGTACCTC. Translating gives CACSEPGTPGETQYL.

This clonotype was seen at least ten times. The chain combines TRBV3-1 with TRBJ2-7; 8 bases are shared with TRBD1. Germline V gives CDR1 LGHDT, CDR2 YNNKEL (reference sequence). The CDR3 covers 15 residues. Trimming took 1 base from V and 3 from J; bases not matched to a gene: 5. CDR3: CASSQGGQGFYEQYF. CDR3 in DNA: TGTGCCAGCAGCCAAGGTGGACAGGGATTCTACGAGCAGTACTTC.

This clonotype was detected ten times or more. The V call is TRBV5-1, the J call TRBJ2-6, with D perhaps matching TRBD2 (5 bases). Looked up from germline, CDR1 is SGHRS and CDR2 is YFSETQ. Deletions cut 1 base from V and 0 bases from J, with 11 bases between. This CDR3 has 17 residues. CDR3 residues: CASSLLARSSGANVLTF. For the CDR3, the DNA is TGCGCCAGCAGCTTGTTAGCGCGGAGCTCTGGGGCCAACGTCCTGACTTTC.

This clonotype was recorded a few times. V gene TRBV20-1 combines with J gene TRBJ1-5; D not resolved. The CDR3 is made up of 15 amino acids. Per the germline V gene, CDR1 is DFQATT and CDR2 is SNEGSKA (reference sequence). V shed 5 bases and J shed 5 bases, with 19 bases lying between them. The CDR3: CSASFRAGDYQPQHF. Here the CDR3 DNA reads TGCAGTGCTTCTTTTCGGGCAGGCGATTATCAGCCCCAGCATTTT.

This clonotype was seen at least ten times. In DNA, the CDR3 is TGCGCCAGCAGCTTGCCGCGACCAGACGGGGGCTACACCTTC. Amino acids: CASSLPRPDGGYTF. The chain combines TRBV5-1 with TRBJ1-2; the D is unclear. There are 14 residues in the CDR3. V was cut by 1 base and J by 8 bases, with 15 bases left in between. CDR1 SGHRS and CDR2 YFSETQ come from the germline V gene.

In this sample, this clonotype turned up many times. CDR3: CASSPVSPTDTQYF. The CDR3 DNA reads as TGTGCCAGCAGTCCCGTGAGTCCCACAGATACGCAGTATTTT. The V call is TRBV12-3 or TRBV12-4, the J call TRBJ2-3; no firm D call. Trimming shortened V by 5 bases and J by 2 bases, and 11 bases separated the two germline ends. The CDR3 has 14 residues.

The rearrangement uses TRBV5-1 and TRBJ2-5; 8 bases line up with TRBD1. Germline lookup yields CDR1 SGHRS and CDR2 YFSETQ. V was pared by 2 bases and J by 4 bases, with 4 bases of the junction left unmatched. The CDR3 contains 14 residues. The CDR3 DNA reads TGCGCCAGCAGCTTTCAGGGGGCAGGAGAGACCCAGTACTTC. Encoded protein: CASSFQGAGETQYF.

This clonotype was counted at least ten times. The chain links TRBV14 to TRBJ2-5; D remains ambiguous. Germline V gene data show CDR1 as SGHDN and CDR2 as FVKESK. The CDR3 loop spans 14 amino acids. With 1 base removed from V and 5 bases from J, the gap between germline ends came to 11 bases. Written as DNA, the CDR3 is TGTGCCAGCAGCCAAGTAACGGGTTGGGAGACCCAGTACTTC. Amino acid sequence: CASSQVTGWETQYF.